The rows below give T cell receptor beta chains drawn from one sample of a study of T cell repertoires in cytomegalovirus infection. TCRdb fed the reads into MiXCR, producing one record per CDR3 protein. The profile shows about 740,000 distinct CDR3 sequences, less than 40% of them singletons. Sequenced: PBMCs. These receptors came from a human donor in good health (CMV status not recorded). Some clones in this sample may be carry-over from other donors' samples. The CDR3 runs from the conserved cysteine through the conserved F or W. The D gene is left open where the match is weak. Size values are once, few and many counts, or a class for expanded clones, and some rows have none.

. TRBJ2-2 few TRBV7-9 CASSPGAVGGTGELFF TGTGCCAGCAGTCCCGGGGCGGTCGGTGGCACCGGGGAGCTGTTTTTT
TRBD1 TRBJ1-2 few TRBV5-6 CASSPDRGRDGYTF TGTGCCAGCAGCCCGGACAGGGGGCGAGATGGCTACACCTTC
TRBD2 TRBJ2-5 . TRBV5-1 CASSLGLAGVLGQETQYF TGCGCCAGCAGCTTGGGACTAGCGGGGGTGCTGGGCCAAGAGACCCAGTACTTC
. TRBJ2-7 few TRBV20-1 CSARDPRGSPYEQYF TGCAGTGCTAGAGATCCACGGGGTTCCCCTTACGAGCAGTACTTC
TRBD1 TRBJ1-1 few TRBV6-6 CASRRQGSVTEAFF TGTGCCAGCAGACGACAGGGTTCGGTCACTGAAGCTTTCTTT
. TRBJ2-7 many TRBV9 CASSPRPAYEQYF TGTGCCAGCAGCCCGAGGCCCGCCTACGAGCAGTACTTC
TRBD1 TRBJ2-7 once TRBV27 CASRGTVTYEQYF TGTGCCAGCAGAGGGACAGTAACCTACGAGCAGTACTTC
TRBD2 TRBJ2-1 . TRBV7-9 CASSPTQRESFYEQFF TGTGCCAGCAGCCCCACTCAGCGGGAGTCCTTCTATGAGCAGTTCTTC
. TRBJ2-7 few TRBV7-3 CASSLVEGAYEQYF TGTGCCAGCAGCCTTGTGGAAGGGGCCTACGAGCAGTACTTC
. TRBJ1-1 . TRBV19 CASNPQRSNTEAFF TGTGCCAGTAACCCCCAAAGGTCTAACACTGAAGCTTTCTTT
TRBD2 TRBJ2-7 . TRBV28 CASTLAGDHEQHF TGTGCCAGCACCCTAGCGGGAGACCACGAGCAGCACTTC
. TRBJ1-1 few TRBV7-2 CASRVFTGNTEAFF TGTGCCAGCAGGGTATTTACAGGGAACACTGAAGCTTTCTTT
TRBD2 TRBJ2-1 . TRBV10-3 CAISGGSHSYNEQFF TGTGCCATCAGTGGCGGGAGTCACTCCTACAATGAGCAGTTCTTC
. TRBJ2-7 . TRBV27 CASSSIPSEISYEQYF TGTGCCAGCAGTTCTATCCCAAGCGAGATCTCCTACGAGCAGTACTTC
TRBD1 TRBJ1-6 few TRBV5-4 CASSLGPGGVRNSPLHF TGTGCCAGCAGCTTGGGCCCAGGGGGAGTAAGAAATTCACCCCTCCACTTT
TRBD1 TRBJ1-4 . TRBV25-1 CASSEFGQGDEKLFF TGTGCCAGCAGTGAATTCGGACAGGGGGATGAAAAACTGTTTTTT
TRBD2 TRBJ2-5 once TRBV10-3 CAISDGPGGQETQYF TGTGCCATCAGTGACGGCCCGGGGGGACAAGAGACCCAGTACTTC
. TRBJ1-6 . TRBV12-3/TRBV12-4 CASSFFTRSRHSPLHF TGTGCCAGCAGTTTTTTTACCCGTAGCAGGCATTCACCCCTCCACTTT
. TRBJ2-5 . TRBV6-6 CASIQPPSLGTQYF TGTGCCAGCATTCAGCCTCCGAGCCTCGGGACCCAGTACTTC
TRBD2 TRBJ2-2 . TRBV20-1 CSARPYMRLAGVFTGELFF TGCAGTGCTAGACCATACATGCGACTAGCGGGAGTTTTCACCGGGGAGCTGTTTTTT
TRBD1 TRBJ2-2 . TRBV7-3 CASSLKQGAGELSF TGTGCCAGCAGTTTAAAACAGGGGGCCGGGGAGCTGTCTTTT
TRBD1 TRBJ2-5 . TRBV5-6 CASSLPTGQETQYF TGTGCCAGCAGCTTACCGACAGGGCAAGAGACCCAGTACTTC
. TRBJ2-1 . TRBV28 CASSFSRQKNYNEQFF TGTGCCAGCAGTTTTTCGCGGCAGAAAAACTACAATGAGCAGTTCTTC
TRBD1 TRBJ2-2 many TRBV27 CASSSTRAQGARTGELFF TGTGCCAGCAGTTCGACGCGGGCTCAGGGGGCTAGGACCGGGGAGCTGTTTTTT
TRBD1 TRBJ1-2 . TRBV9 CASSAYLTGANYGYTF TGTGCCAGCAGCGCATACCTGACAGGGGCTAACTATGGCTACACCTTC
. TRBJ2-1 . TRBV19 CASLTGTGNEQFF TGTGCCAGCCTCACGGGGACGGGGAATGAGCAGTTCTTC
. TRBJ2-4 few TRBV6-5 CASSYSRRQTKNIQYF TGTGCCAGCAGTTACTCACGGCGGCAGACCAAAAACATTCAGTACTTC
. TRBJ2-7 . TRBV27 CASIPGPGVGEQYF TGTGCCAGCATTCCTGGGCCAGGGGTGGGCGAGCAGTACTTC
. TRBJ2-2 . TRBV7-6 CASSIEHTGELFF TGTGCCAGCAGCATAGAGCACACCGGGGAGCTGTTTTTT